Each of the 25 T cell receptor beta chains below was sequenced from the same sample in a study of spatial heterogeneity in lung cancer. Time point of the sample: sample taken at primary tumor resection. Tumor, nontumor lung or frozen PBMC supplied whole RNA, sequenced without sorting. In TCRdb, the 5' RACE reads were re-called with MiXCR into one record per CDR3 protein. Of tens of thousands of distinct CDR3 sequences in the sample, about a fifth were seen once. This specimen consisted of PBMCs, obtained at surgery. All receptors derive from a male donor with early-stage non-small cell lung cancer.

This chain connects TRBV6-1 to TRBJ2-3; 9 bases line up with TRBD1. The CDR3 consists of 14 residues. Germline V gene data show CDR1 as MNHNS and CDR2 as SASEGT. V was clipped by 5 bases and J by 4 bases; unmatched bases: 4. The CDR3 DNA reads as TGTGCCAGCAGTTCCCGACAGGGGGCAGATACGCAGTATTTT. It codes for CASSSRQGADTQYF.

The rearrangement joins TRBV23-1 to TRBJ2-3, with D possibly TRBD1 on 5 matching bases. TRBV23-1 is an ORF; its function is uncertain. The ends were cut back, 0 bases at V and 0 bases at J, with 22 bases in the middle. This CDR3 has 20 amino acids. CDR3 protein: CASSQSIAQVVVRSTDTQYF. The CDR3 DNA reads as TGCGCCAGCAGTCAATCGATAGCACAGGTTGTGGTTCGAAGCACAGATACGCAGTATTTT.

This chain joins TRBV6-5 and TRBJ2-1; 11 nucleotides line up with TRBD2. The length of the CDR3 is 17 residues. The germline CDR1 and CDR2 sequences are MNHEY and SVGAGI. V trimming: 5 bases; J trimming: 6 bases; junction bases outside the gene matches: 12. The DNA for the CDR3 is TGTGCCAGCAGTCCTCGCCCGGGACTAGCGGTTATCAATGAGCAGTTCTTC. Translation: CASSPRPGLAVINEQFF.

The chain has TRBV15 and TRBJ1-1; 8 bases fit TRBD1. Germline-derived CDR1 and CDR2 are LNHNV and YYDKDF (reference sequence). V dropped 2 bases and J dropped 2; count of bases not matched to a gene: 1. The CDR3 has 14 residues. The CDR3 sequence is CATSRQGANTEAFF. The CDR3, as DNA: TGTGCCACCAGCAGACAGGGGGCAAACACTGAAGCTTTCTTT. Using reference TRBV15 and TRBJ1-1 for the parts outside the CDR3, the full variable domain is DAMVIQNPRYQVTQFGKPVTLSCSQTLNHNVMYWYQQKSSQAPKLLFHYYDKDFNNEADTPDNFQSRRPNTSFCFLDIRSPGLGDTAMYLCATSRQGANTEAFFGQGTRLTVV.

This clonotype was seen only a few times. The V and J genes are TRBV6-1 and TRBJ1-1, with D unresolved. V was shortened by 7 bases and J by 10 bases, with 13 bases between the two germline ends. This CDR3 is 11 amino acids long. The germline V gene encodes CDR1 MNHNS and CDR2 SASEGT. The CDR3 loop reads CASKGYVGAFF. As DNA, the CDR3 is TGTGCCAGCAAGGGCTATGTCGGAGCTTTCTTT.

This clonotype was recorded a few times. This sequence joins TRBV11-3 and TRBJ1-4; D may be TRBD1 (5 bases). This CDR3 contains 15 residues. From germline, CDR1 is SGHNT and CDR2 YENEEA. The ends were cut back, 4 bases at V and 7 bases at J, with 16 bases in the middle. CDR3 amino acids: CASSSGGARGEKLFF. CDR3 sequence (DNA): TGTGCCAGCAGCTCGGGAGGGGCGCGAGGTGAAAAACTGTTTTTT.

The chain employs TRBV19 and TRBJ1-6; no firm D call. The CDR3 sequence is 17 residues long. The ends were cut back, 3 bases at V and 0 bases at J, with 12 bases in the middle. Germline V gene sequence: CDR1 LNHDA, CDR2 SQIVND (reference sequence). DNA for the CDR3: TGTGCCAGTAGTATCATCGACGGGAGCTCCTATAATTCACCCCTCCACTTT. Amino acid sequence: CASSIIDGSSYNSPLHF.

This clonotype appeared a few times. The rearrangement links TRBV7-3 to TRBJ2-2, with D possibly matching TRBD1 (5 bases). The CDR3 spans 13 residues. V lost 2 bases to trimming and J lost 7 bases, with 8 bases between them. The germline CDR1 and CDR2 sequences are SGHTA and FQGTGA. Written as DNA, the CDR3 is TGTGCCAGCAGCTTAGGGGCCGTCGGGGAGCTGTTTTTT. It encodes CASSLGAVGELFF.

The J gene is TRBJ2-1, the V gene TRBV19; TRBD2 matches 10 bases. The germline V gene has CDR1 LNHDA and CDR2 SQIVND (reference sequence). The trim removed 4 bases at V and 1 base at J, leaving 4 bases unmatched. The CDR3 spans 16 residues. As DNA, the CDR3 is TGTGCCAGTAGTACGGTAGCGGGAGGTTCCTACAATGAGCAGTTCTTC. Protein: CASSTVAGGSYNEQFF.

The chain is built from TRBV20-1 and TRBJ1-1; 7 bases map to TRBD1. Germline loops: CDR1 DFQATT, CDR2 SNEGSKA (reference sequence). The junction had 5 bases not matched to a gene; V was cut back by 4 bases and J by 0 bases. CDR3 length equals 14 residues. The CDR3 here is CSAMTGTLNTEAFF. The CDR3 DNA follows: TGCAGTGCTATGACAGGGACTTTGAACACTGAAGCTTTCTTT.

This clonotype was picked up a small number of times. This chain links TRBV18 with TRBJ2-7; D possibly corresponds to TRBD1 (6 bases). Per germline, CDR1 KGHSH and CDR2 LQKENI. V lost 6 bases, J lost 2 bases, and 14 bases lay in between. The CDR3 is 14 amino acids. The CDR3 loop reads CASSPGDGAYEQYF. The CDR3 nucleotides are TGTGCCAGCTCCCCAGGGGACGGTGCCTACGAGCAGTACTTC.

The rearrangement links TRBV12-3 or TRBV12-4 to TRBJ2-2, with 7 bases lining up with TRBD2. V lost 3 bases, J lost 8 bases, and 9 bases stayed unmatched. There are 15 residues in the CDR3. The CDR3 here is CASSFLAGRGGELFF. CDR3 bases: TGTGCCAGCAGTTTTTTAGCGGGTCGAGGGGGGGAGCTGTTTTTT.

This clonotype occurred a few times. V is TRBV7-2 and J is TRBJ2-3; 7 bases are shared with TRBD2. Germline V lookup: CDR1 SGHTA, CDR2 FQGNSA. The CDR3 contains 14 residues. The J segment lost 2 bases and the V segment lost 5 bases, leaving 4 bases of the junction unmatched. CDR3 bases: TGTGCCAGCAGCCGCGGGAGAACCACAGATACGCAGTATTTT. Its translation: CASSRGRTTDTQYF.

This clonotype was observed a few times. The chain is built from TRBV19 and TRBJ1-5, with D possibly being TRBD1 (6 bases). In germline, CDR1 is LNHDA, CDR2 SQIVND (reference sequence). V was shortened by 4 bases and J by 7 bases, with 20 bases between the two germline ends. The CDR3 runs 16 residues. DNA for the CDR3: TGTGCCAGTAGTACCACCCCAACAGGGTTGAGCCAGCCCCAGCATTTT. Translation gives CASSTTPTGLSQPQHF.

This clonotype was found a few times. The chain is built from TRBV3-1 and TRBJ2-1, with D perhaps matching TRBD1 or TRBD2 (6 bases each). This CDR3 has 19 residues. Trimming shortened V by 1 base and J by 5 bases, and 24 bases separated the two germline ends. Germline V gene data show CDR1 as LGHDT and CDR2 as YNNKEL (reference sequence). CDR3 amino acids: CASSQGRFEGGAQNNEQFF. For the CDR3, the DNA is TGTGCCAGCAGCCAAGGACGATTTGAGGGGGGAGCGCAGAACAATGAGCAGTTCTTC.

This chain joins TRBV20-1 and TRBJ2-1; TRBD2 matches at 15 bases. This CDR3 has 11 residues. Germline CDR1 and CDR2: DFQATT and SNEGSKA (reference sequence). In nucleotides, the CDR3 is TGCGGACTAGCGGGAGGGAATGAGCAGTTCTTC. Its protein product is CGLAGGNEQFF.

The chain joins TRBV9 to TRBJ1-1; D not certain. This CDR3 has 15 residues. Trimming shortened V by 3 bases and J by 0 bases, and 12 bases separated the two germline ends. CDR1 is SGDLS and CDR2 is YYNGEE in the germline V gene. The CDR3 DNA follows: TGTGCCAGCAGCGGGGGATTGTCAGTGAACACTGAAGCTTTCTTT. It translates to CASSGGLSVNTEAFF.

This clonotype was seen only a few times. DNA for the CDR3: TGTGCCAGCACACGACCGGGCAAGAACATTCAGTACTTC. Translation: CASTRPGKNIQYF. V gene TRBV12-3 or TRBV12-4 combines with J gene TRBJ2-4; no clear D. The CDR3 length is 13 residues. Trimming shortened V by 7 bases and J by 7 bases, and 14 bases separated the two germline ends.

CDR3 amino acids: CASSPRTGGTGELFF. In nucleotides, the CDR3 is TGTGCCAGCAGCCCGCGGACAGGGGGCACCGGGGAGCTGTTTTTT. The chain has TRBV7-2 and TRBJ2-2; 10 bases map to TRBD1. Germline CDR1 SGHTA, CDR2 FQGNSA. The length of the CDR3 is 15 residues. V lost 5 bases to trimming and J lost 4 bases; unmatched junction nucleotides: 4.

This clonotype was found a few times. The rearrangement links TRBV2 to TRBJ2-7; D is undetermined. The CDR3 has 11 residues. The germline V gene encodes CDR1 SNHLY and CDR2 FYNNEI. Deletions cut 6 bases from V and 6 bases from J, with 9 bases between. The DNA of the CDR3 is TGTGCCAGCAGGGTTACCAGCGAGCAGTACTTC. This translates into CASRVTSEQYF.

This chain connects TRBV5-4 to TRBJ2-7; 9 nucleotides align to TRBD2. Trimming cost V 4 bases and J 6 bases; bases outside gene matches: 11. The CDR3 covers 15 residues. Germline CDR1 and CDR2: SGHNT and YYREEE (reference sequence). The DNA of the CDR3 is TGTGCCAGCAGCAAAGCGGGGGGACTCCGTACCGAGCAGTACTTC. Its protein is CASSKAGGLRTEQYF.

V usage is TRBV10-3 and J usage is TRBJ1-2; D is undetermined. The CDR3 contains 14 residues. CDR1 and CDR2 from the germline V gene are ENHRY and SYGVKD. Trimming left V 10 bases short and J 0 bases short, with 15 bases between. The CDR3 DNA follows: TGTGCCACCAAGGGAACAGATGCTAACTATGGCTACACCTTC. The encoded protein is CATKGTDANYGYTF.

This clonotype was picked up a small number of times. This chain links TRBV4-3 with TRBJ2-7; TRBD2 is a possible D gene (5 bases). The CDR3 extends over 13 amino acids. Germline lookup yields CDR1 LGHNA and CDR2 YSLEER. The ends were cut back, 6 bases at V and 0 bases at J, with 9 bases in the middle. The CDR3 spells CASSSEASYEQYF. CDR3 coding DNA: TGCGCCAGCAGTTCGGAGGCCTCCTACGAGCAGTACTTC.

The gene calls are TRBV10-3 and TRBJ2-7, with D perhaps being TRBD1 or TRBD2 (7 bases each). This CDR3 has 14 residues. Germline CDR1 ENHRY, CDR2 SYGVKD. The V end was cut by 3 bases, the J end by 7 bases, with 16 bases between. The CDR3, as DNA: TGTGCCATCAGTGACGGGGAGGGGGCAGGAGAGCAGTACTTC. It is translated as CAISDGEGAGEQYF.

The rearrangement joins TRBV11-3 to TRBJ2-1; D may be TRBD2 (6 bases). This CDR3 spans 16 amino acids. Trimming took off 4 bases at V and 1 base at J, with 14 bases between the two ends. The germline CDR1 and CDR2 sequences are SGHNT and YENEEA. The CDR3 loop reads CASSSDGRGSYNEQFF. CDR3 coding DNA: TGTGCCAGCAGCTCGGATGGACGGGGGTCCTACAATGAGCAGTTCTTC. The variable domain in full, completed from reference TRBV11-3 and TRBJ2-1, reads EAGVVQSPRYKIIEKKQPVAFWCNPISGHNTLYWYLQNLGQGPELLIRYENEEAVDDSQLPKDRFSAERLKGVDSTLKIQPAELGDSAVYLCASSSDGRGSYNEQFFGPGTRLTVL.